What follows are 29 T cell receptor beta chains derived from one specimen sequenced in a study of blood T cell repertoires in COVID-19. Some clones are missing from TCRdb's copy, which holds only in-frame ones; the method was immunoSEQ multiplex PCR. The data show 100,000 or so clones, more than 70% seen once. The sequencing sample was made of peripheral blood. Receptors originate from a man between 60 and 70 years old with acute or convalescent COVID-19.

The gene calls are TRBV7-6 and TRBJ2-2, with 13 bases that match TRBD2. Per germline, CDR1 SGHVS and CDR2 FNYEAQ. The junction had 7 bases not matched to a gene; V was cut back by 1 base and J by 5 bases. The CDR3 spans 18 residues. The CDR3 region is CASSLGRTSGSWTGELFF. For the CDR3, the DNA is TGTGCCAGCAGCTTAGGAAGGACTAGCGGGAGCTGGACCGGGGAGCTGTTTTTT.

The CDR3 loop is CASRERPRTGSTEAFF. In DNA, the CDR3 is TGTGCCAGCAGAGAACGACCTCGGACAGGGAGTACTGAAGCTTTCTTT. The chain joins TRBV4-2 to TRBJ1-1, with 8 bases that match TRBD1. V lost 6 bases and J lost 5; bases outside the gene matches: 14. The CDR3 sequence is 16 residues long. Germline V gene sequence: CDR1 LGHNA, CDR2 YNFKEQ.

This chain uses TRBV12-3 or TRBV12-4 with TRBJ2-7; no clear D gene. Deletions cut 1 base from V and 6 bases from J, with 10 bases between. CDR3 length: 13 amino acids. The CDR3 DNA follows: TGTGCCAGCAGTTTAGGAGAATCAATCGAGCAGTACTTC. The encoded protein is CASSLGESIEQYF.

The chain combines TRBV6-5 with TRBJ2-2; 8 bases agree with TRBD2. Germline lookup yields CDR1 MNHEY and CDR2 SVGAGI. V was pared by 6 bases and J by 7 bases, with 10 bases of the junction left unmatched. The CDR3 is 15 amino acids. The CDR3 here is CASRTGAGVGGELFF. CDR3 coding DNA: TGTGCCAGCAGAACAGGAGCGGGAGTCGGCGGGGAGCTGTTTTTT.

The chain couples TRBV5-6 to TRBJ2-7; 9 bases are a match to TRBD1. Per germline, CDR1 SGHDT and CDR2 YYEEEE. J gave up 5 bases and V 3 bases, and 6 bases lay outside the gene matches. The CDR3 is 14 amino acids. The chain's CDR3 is CASSSLGTGNEQYF. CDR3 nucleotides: TGTGCCAGCAGCTCCCTCGGGACAGGGAACGAGCAGTACTTC.

The CDR3 nucleotides are TGTGCCAGCAGCATCCGACAGGGAATGACCACCGGGGAGCTGTTTTTT. This encodes CASSIRQGMTTGELFF. This rearrangement joins TRBV3-1 (or the pseudogene TRBV3-2) to TRBJ2-2; 7 bases map to TRBD1. With V trimmed by 5 bases and J by 4 bases, 10 bases remained unmatched. The CDR3 length is 16 residues. CDR1 is LGHDT, CDR2 YNNKEL, per germline (reference sequence).

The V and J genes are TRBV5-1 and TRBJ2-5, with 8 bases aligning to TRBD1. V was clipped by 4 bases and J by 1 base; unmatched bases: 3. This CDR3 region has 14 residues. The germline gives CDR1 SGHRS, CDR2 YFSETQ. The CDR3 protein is CASSNTGGQETQYF. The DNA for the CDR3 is TGCGCCAGCAGCAACACAGGGGGCCAAGAGACCCAGTACTTC.

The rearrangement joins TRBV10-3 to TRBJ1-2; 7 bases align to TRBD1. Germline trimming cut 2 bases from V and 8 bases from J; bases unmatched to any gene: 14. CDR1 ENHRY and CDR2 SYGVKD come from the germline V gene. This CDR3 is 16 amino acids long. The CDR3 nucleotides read TGTGCCATCAGTGAGCCGTTTGACAGGGTGAGGATAGGCTACACCTTC. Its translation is CAISEPFDRVRIGYTF.

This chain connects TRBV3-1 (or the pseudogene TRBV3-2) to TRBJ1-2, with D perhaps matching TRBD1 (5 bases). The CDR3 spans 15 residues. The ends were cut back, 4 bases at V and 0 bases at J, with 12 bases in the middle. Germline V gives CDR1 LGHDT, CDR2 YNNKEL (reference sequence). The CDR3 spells CASSPRAAANYGYTF. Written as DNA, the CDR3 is TGTGCCAGCAGCCCCAGGGCGGCGGCTAACTATGGCTACACCTTC.

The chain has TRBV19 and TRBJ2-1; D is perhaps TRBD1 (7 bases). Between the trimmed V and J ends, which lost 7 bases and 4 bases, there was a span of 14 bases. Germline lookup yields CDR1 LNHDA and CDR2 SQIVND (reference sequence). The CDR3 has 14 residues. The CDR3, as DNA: TGTGCCAGTAAACGGGGGACAGTTTACAATGAGCAGTTCTTC. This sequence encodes CASKRGTVYNEQFF. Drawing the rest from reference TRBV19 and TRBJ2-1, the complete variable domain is DGGITQSPKYLFRKEGQNVTLSCEQNLNHDAMYWYRQDPGQGLRLIYYSQIVNDFQKGDIAEGYSVSREKKESFPLTVTSAQKNPTAFYLCASKRGTVYNEQFFGPGTRLTVL.

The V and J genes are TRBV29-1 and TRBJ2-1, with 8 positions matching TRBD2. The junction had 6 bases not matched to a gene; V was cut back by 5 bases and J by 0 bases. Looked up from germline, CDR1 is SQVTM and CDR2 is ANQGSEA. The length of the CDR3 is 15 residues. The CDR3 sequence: CSVYGGDSSYNEQFF. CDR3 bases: TGCAGCGTTTACGGGGGGGATAGCTCCTACAATGAGCAGTTCTTC.

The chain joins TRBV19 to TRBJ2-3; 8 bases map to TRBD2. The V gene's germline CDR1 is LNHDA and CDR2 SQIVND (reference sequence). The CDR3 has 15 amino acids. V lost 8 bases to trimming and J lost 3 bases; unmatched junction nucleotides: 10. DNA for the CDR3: TGTGCCAGTCAGGTAGCGGGATGGGGAACAGATACGCAGTATTTT. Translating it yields CASQVAGWGTDTQYF. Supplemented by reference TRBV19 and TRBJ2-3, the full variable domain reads DGGITQSPKYLFRKEGQNVTLSCEQNLNHDAMYWYRQDPGQGLRLIYYSQIVNDFQKGDIAEGYSVSREKKESFPLTVTSAQKNPTAFYLCASQVAGWGTDTQYFGPGTRLTVL.

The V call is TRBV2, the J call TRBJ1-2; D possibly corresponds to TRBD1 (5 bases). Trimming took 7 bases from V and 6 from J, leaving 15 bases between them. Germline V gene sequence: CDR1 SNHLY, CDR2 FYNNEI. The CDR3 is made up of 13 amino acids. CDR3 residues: CASNGLGPDGYTF. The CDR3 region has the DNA TGTGCCAGCAACGGCCTGGGGCCGGATGGCTACACCTTC.

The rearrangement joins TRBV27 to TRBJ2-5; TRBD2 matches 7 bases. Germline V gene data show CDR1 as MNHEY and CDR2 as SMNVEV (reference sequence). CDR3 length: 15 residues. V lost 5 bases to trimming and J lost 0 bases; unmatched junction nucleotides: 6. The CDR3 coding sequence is TGTGCCAGCAGTCCGACTAGCCGGGACCAAGAGACCCAGTACTTC. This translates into CASSPTSRDQETQYF.

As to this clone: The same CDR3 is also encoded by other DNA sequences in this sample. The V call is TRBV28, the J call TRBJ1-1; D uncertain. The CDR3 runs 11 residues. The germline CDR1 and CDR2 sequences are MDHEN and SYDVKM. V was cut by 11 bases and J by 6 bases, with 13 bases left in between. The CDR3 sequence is CASRGRPEAFF. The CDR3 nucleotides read TGTGCCTCCCGTGGGAGACCTGAAGCTTTCTTT.

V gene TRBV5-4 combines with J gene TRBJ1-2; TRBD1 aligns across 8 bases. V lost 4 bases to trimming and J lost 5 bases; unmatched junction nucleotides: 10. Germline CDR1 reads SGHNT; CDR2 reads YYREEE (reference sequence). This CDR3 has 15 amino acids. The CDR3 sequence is CASSPNRGIRYGYTF. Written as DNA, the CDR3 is TGTGCCAGCAGCCCGAACAGGGGGATAAGGTATGGCTACACCTTC.

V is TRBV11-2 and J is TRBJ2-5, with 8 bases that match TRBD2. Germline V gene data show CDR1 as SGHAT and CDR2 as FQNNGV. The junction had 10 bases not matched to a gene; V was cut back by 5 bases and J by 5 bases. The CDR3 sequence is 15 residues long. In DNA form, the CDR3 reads TGTGCCAGCAGCCTGTCGCGGGGGGTGGGTGAGACCCAGTACTTC. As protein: CASSLSRGVGETQYF.

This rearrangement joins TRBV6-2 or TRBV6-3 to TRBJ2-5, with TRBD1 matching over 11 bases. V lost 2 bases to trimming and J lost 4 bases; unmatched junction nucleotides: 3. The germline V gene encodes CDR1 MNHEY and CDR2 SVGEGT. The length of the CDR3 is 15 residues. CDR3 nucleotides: TGTGCCAGCAGTTACGGGGACAGGGGGACAGAGACCCAGTACTTC. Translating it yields CASSYGDRGTETQYF.

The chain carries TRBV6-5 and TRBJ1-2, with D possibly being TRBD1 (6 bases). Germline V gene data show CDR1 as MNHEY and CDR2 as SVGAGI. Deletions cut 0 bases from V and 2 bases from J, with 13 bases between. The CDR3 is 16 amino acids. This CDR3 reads CASSYSIWGPNYGYTF. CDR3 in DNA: TGTGCCAGCAGTTACTCGATCTGGGGGCCGAACTATGGCTACACCTTC.

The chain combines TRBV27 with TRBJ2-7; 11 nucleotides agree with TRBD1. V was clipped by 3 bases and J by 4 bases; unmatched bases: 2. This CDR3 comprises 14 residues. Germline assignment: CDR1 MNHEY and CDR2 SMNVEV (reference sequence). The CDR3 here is CASSFRDRGYEQYF. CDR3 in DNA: TGTGCCAGCAGTTTCCGGGACAGGGGGTACGAGCAGTACTTC.

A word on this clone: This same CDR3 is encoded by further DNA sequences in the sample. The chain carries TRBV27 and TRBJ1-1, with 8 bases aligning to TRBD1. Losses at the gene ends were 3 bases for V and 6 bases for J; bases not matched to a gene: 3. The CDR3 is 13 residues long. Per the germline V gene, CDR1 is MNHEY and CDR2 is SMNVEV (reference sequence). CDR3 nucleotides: TGTGCCAGCAGTTTTGGACAGGGAGCTGAAGCTTTCTTT. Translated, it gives CASSFGQGAEAFF.

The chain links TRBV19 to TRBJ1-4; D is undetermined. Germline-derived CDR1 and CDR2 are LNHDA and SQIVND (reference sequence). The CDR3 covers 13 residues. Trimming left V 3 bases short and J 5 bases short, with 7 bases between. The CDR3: CASSISGNEKLFF. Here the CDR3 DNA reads TGTGCCAGTAGTATTTCGGGAAATGAAAAACTGTTTTTT.

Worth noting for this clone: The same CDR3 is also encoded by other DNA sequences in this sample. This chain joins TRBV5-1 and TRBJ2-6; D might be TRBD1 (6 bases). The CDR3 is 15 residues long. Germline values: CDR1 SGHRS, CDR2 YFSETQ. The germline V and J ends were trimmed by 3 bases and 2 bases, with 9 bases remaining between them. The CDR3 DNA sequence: TGCGCCAGCAGCTCACAGGGTACTGGGGCCAACGTCCTGACTTTC. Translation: CASSSQGTGANVLTF.

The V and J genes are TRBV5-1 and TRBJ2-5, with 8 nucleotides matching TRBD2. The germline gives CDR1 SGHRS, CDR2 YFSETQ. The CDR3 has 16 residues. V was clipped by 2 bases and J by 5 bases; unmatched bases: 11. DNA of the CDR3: TGCGCCAGCAGCTTAACAAGCGGGAGCTCGGGGGAGACCCAGTACTTC. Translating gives CASSLTSGSSGETQYF.

CDR3 amino acids: CASSLREGNYGYTF. CDR3 in DNA: TGTGCCAGCAGTCTCAGGGAGGGGAACTATGGCTACACCTTC. The rearrangement links TRBV6-5 to TRBJ1-2; D possibly corresponds to TRBD1 (5 bases). CDR1 is MNHEY and CDR2 is SVGAGI in the germline V gene. There are 14 residues in the CDR3. With 5 bases removed from V and 2 bases from J, the gap between germline ends came to 12 bases.

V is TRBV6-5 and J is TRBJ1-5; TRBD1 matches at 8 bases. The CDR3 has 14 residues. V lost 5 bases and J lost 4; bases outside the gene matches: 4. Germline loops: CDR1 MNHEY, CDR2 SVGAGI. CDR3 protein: CASSRQGLNQPQHF. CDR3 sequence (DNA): TGTGCCAGCAGTCGACAGGGGTTAAATCAGCCCCAGCATTTT.

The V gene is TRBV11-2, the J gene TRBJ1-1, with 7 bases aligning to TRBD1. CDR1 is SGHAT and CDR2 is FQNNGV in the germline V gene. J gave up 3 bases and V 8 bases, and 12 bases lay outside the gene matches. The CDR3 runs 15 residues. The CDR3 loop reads CASVRPKGAYTEAFF. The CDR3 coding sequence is TGTGCCAGCGTAAGGCCCAAGGGGGCTTACACTGAAGCTTTCTTT.

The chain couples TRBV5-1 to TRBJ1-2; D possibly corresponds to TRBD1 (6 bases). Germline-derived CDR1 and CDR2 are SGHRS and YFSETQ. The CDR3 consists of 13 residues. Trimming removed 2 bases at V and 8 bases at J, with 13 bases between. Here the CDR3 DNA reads TGCGCCAGCAGCTTAGGGGGTTCTCGGGGCTACACCTTC. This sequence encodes CASSLGGSRGYTF.

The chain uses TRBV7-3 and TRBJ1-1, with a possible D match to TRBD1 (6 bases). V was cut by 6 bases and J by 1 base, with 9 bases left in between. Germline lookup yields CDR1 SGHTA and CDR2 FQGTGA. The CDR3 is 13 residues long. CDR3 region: CASSSTGNTEAFF. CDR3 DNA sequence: TGTGCCAGCAGTTCGACAGGGAACACTGAAGCTTTCTTT.